What follows is one TCR beta chain and its context. Its specificity is unknown. Produced via immunoSEQ multiplex PCR; TCRdb's table is partial and in-frame only. In the table there are 25,000 to 30,000 clones, around 64% of which are singletons. This CDR3 has 15 amino acids. V dropped 7 bases and J dropped 0; count of bases not matched to a gene: 7. Germline assignment: CDR1 MNHEY and CDR2 SVGAGI. This entry comes from a study of PD-1 blockade in classical Hodgkin lymphoma. Study-wide results and limits: Complete responders entered with baseline diversity on par with newly diagnosed patients, the results showed. At C4D1, TCR diversity had climbed significantly for CD4+ cells, though not for CD8+ cells. Baseline TCR diversity was reportedly lower in newly diagnosed patients than healthy donors.

All patients relapsed after autologous stem cell transplantation, and brentuximab vedotin exposure varied. This specimen consisted of peripheral blood mononuclear cells (PBMCs), obtained before the second cycle of nivolumab. The gene calls are TRBV6-5 and TRBJ1-1, with 8 bases identical to TRBD1. This sequence originates from a human donor with classical Hodgkin lymphoma. The DNA of the CDR3 is TGTGCCAGCAATAAAATGGACAGGGTGAACACTGAAGCTTTCTTT. The encoded protein is CASNKMDRVNTEAFF.